These 11 T cell receptor beta chains were all obtained from the same sample, sequenced in a study of response to subunit inactivated influenza vaccine. TCRdb passed the RT-PCR reads through MiXCR, listing each CDR3 protein once. The sample holds 300,000 to 350,000 distinct CDR3 sequences, 20% to 25% seen once. This specimen consisted of PBMCs from blood, obtained less than 22 months after vaccination. The receptors shown here come from a man aged 50 to 75 who received an inactivated influenza vaccine.

The chain employs TRBV5-1 and TRBJ2-2, with D possibly being TRBD1 (6 bases). CDR3 size: 16 residues. V lost 4 bases, J lost 0 bases, and 13 bases lay in between. Germline values: CDR1 SGHRS, CDR2 YFSETQ. The CDR3 DNA reads as TGCGCCAGCAGCCTCTCCGGGACAACGAACACCGGGGAGCTGTTTTTT. It yields the protein CASSLSGTTNTGELFF.

This clonotype was counted a few times. The chain uses TRBV4-1 and TRBJ2-7; tentatively, D is TRBD1 (7 bases). Germline CDR1 and CDR2: MGHRA and YSYEKL. The length of the CDR3 is 15 residues. V shed 4 bases and J shed 3 bases, with 16 bases lying between them. CDR3 residues: CASSRTGAGNYEQYF. The CDR3 DNA sequence: TGCGCCAGCAGCCGGACAGGCGCGGGGAACTACGAGCAGTACTTC.

This clonotype was detected only a few times. The V and J genes are TRBV6-1 and TRBJ2-7; maybe TRBD2 (6 bases). Germline loops: CDR1 MNHNS, CDR2 SASEGT. V dropped 8 bases and J dropped 3 bases, with 17 bases sitting between them. The CDR3 loop spans 14 amino acids. The CDR3 spells CASWDPTGGYEQYF. In nucleotides, the CDR3 is TGTGCCAGCTGGGACCCGACCGGGGGCTACGAGCAGTACTTC.

This clonotype was recorded many times. The rearrangement uses TRBV4-3 and TRBJ2-7, with D perhaps matching TRBD1 or TRBD2 (5 bases each). Germline V gene sequence: CDR1 LGHNA, CDR2 YSLEER. V dropped 1 base and J dropped 2 bases, with 21 bases sitting between them. This CDR3 region has 18 residues. CDR3: CASSQVKGAKGRTYEQYF. For the CDR3, the DNA is TGCGCCAGCAGCCAAGTAAAGGGAGCAAAGGGGAGAACCTACGAGCAGTACTTC.

This clonotype was observed a handful of times. The J gene is TRBJ1-2, the V gene TRBV20-1; D may be TRBD1 (6 bases). V lost 2 bases and J 8 bases, leaving 9 bases between the germline ends. Germline V lookup: CDR1 DFQATT, CDR2 SNEGSKA (reference sequence). The CDR3 covers 11 residues. The CDR3 is CSARQDSGYTF. The CDR3 DNA follows: TGCAGTGCTAGACAGGACAGCGGCTACACCTTC.

This chain joins TRBV20-1 and TRBJ2-4, with a tentative D call TRBD1 (6 bases). This CDR3 comprises 15 residues. Germline values: CDR1 DFQATT, CDR2 SNEGSKA (reference sequence). Deletions cut 6 bases from V and 1 base from J, with 16 bases between. CDR3: CSARDTLTAKNIQYF. CDR3 coding DNA: TGCAGTGCCAGGGACACCTTGACGGCCAAAAACATTCAGTACTTC.

The chain carries TRBV12-3 or TRBV12-4 and TRBJ1-4; no reliable D call. The CDR3 sequence is 15 residues long. The V end was cut by 2 bases, the J end by 3 bases, with 10 bases between. CDR3 sequence reads: CASSLNGPSNEKLFF. The CDR3 DNA sequence: TGTGCCAGCAGTTTAAACGGCCCCTCTAATGAAAAACTGTTTTTT.

This clonotype was seen only once. This chain joins TRBV2 and TRBJ2-1, with a weak D call TRBD1 (6 bases). V was cut by 4 bases and J by 10 bases, with 14 bases left in between. Germline V gene sequence: CDR1 SNHLY, CDR2 FYNNEI. The CDR3 spans 13 residues. CDR3 bases: TGTGCCAGCAGTGTGGTGGTTGGGGGCGAGCAGTTCTTC. Its protein is CASSVVVGGEQFF.

CDR3 in DNA: TGTGCCAGCACGAAGGTCCCTAATGAAAAACTGTTTTTT. Residues: CASTKVPNEKLFF. The chain couples TRBV28 to TRBJ1-4; D remains unclear. The V gene lost 7 bases and the J gene lost 3 bases, with 9 bases spanning the gap. The V gene's germline CDR1 is MDHEN and CDR2 SYDVKM. The CDR3 is 13 residues long.

This clonotype was observed many times. This chain connects TRBV6-1 to TRBJ1-2; TRBD1 is a possible D gene (6 bases). CDR1 is MNHNS, CDR2 SASEGT, per germline. Trimming pared 4 bases from V and 8 bases from J, leaving 14 bases between. CDR3 size: 13 residues. The CDR3 sequence: CASSARGARGYTF. Here the CDR3 DNA reads TGTGCCAGCAGTGCTCGGGGGGCAAGAGGCTACACCTTC.

The chain joins TRBV7-9 to TRBJ1-1; D is possibly TRBD1 (5 bases). The CDR3 has 11 residues. Germline CDR1 reads SEHNR; CDR2 reads FQNEAQ (reference sequence). V was cut by 5 bases and J by 6 bases, with 7 bases left in between. The chain's CDR3 is CASSRGPEAFF. The CDR3 DNA sequence: TGTGCCAGCAGCAGGGGTCCTGAAGCTTTCTTT. The variable domain in full, completed from reference TRBV7-9 and TRBJ1-1, reads DTGVSQNPRHKITKRGQNVTFRCDPISEHNRLYWYRQTLGQGPEFLTYFQNEAQLEKSRLLSDRFSAERPKGSFSTLEIQRTEQGDSAMYLCASSRGPEAFFGQGTRLTVV.